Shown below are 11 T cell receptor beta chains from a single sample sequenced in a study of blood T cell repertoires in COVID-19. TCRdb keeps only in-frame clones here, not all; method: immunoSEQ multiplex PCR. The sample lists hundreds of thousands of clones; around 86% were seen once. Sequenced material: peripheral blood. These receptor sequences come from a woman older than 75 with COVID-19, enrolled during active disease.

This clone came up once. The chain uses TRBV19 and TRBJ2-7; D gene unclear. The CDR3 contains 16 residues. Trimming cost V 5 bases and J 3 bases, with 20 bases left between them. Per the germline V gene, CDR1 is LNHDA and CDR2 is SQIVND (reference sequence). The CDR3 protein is CASSRVATISNYEQYF. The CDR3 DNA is TGTGCCAGTAGTCGAGTAGCCACCATATCCAACTACGAGCAGTACTTC. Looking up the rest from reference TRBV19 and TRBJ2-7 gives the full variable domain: DGGITQSPKYLFRKEGQNVTLSCEQNLNHDAMYWYRQDPGQGLRLIYYSQIVNDFQKGDIAEGYSVSREKKESFPLTVTSAQKNPTAFYLCASSRVATISNYEQYFGPGTRLTVT.

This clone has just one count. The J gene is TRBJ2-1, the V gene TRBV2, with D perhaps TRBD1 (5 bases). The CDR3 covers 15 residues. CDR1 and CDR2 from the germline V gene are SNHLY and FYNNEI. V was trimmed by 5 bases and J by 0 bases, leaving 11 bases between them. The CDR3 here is CASSFDRVSYNEQFF. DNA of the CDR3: TGTGCCAGCAGTTTCGACAGAGTCTCCTACAATGAGCAGTTCTTC.

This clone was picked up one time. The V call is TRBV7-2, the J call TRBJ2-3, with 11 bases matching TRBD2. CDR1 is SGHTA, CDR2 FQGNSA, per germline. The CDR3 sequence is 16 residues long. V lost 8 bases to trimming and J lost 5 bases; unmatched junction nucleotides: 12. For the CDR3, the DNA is TGTGCCAGCGGGGTGGGGCTAGCGGGGGGTGTAGATACGCAGTATTTT. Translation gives CASGVGLAGGVDTQYF.

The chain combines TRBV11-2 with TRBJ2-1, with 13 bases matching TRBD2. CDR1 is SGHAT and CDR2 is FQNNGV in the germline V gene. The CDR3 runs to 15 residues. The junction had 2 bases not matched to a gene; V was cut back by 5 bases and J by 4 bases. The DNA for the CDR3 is TGTGCCAGCAGCCCGGGACTAGCGGGGTACAATGAGCAGTTCTTC. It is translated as CASSPGLAGYNEQFF.

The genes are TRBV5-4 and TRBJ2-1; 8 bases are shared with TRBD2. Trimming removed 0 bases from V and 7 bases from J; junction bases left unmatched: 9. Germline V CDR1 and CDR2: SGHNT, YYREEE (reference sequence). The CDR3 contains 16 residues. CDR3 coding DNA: TGTGCCAGCAGCTTGGGTCCGGGGGGGCAGTTTAATGAGCAGTTCTTC. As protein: CASSLGPGGQFNEQFF.

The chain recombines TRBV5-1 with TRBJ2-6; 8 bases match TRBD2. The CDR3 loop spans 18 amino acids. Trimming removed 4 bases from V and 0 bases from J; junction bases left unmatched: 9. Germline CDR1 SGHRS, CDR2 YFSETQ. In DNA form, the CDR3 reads TGCGCCAGCAGCATCCGCGGGGGGATTAGCTCTGGGGCCAACGTCCTGACTTTC. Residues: CASSIRGGISSGANVLTF.

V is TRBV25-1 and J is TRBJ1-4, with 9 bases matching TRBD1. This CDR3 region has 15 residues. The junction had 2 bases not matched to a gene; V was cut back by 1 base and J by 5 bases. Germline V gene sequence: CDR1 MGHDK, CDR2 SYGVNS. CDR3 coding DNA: TGTGCCAGCAGTGAATCTGGGACAGGGAATGAAAAACTGTTTTTT. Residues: CASSESGTGNEKLFF.

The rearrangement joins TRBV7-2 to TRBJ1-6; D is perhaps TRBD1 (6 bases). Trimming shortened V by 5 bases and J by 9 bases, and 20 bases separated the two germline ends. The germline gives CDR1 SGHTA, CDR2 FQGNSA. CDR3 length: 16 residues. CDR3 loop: CASSRYRDSSFSPLHF. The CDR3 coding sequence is TGTGCCAGCAGCCGCTACAGGGATAGTTCGTTTTCACCCCTCCACTTT.

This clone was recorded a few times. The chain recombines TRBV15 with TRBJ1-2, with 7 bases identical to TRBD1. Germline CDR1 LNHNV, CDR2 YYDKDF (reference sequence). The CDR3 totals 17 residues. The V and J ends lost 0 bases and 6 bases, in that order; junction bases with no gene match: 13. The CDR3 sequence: CATSRDDGGEGANGYTF. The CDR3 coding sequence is TGTGCCACCAGCAGAGATGATGGAGGAGAGGGGGCAAATGGCTACACCTTC.

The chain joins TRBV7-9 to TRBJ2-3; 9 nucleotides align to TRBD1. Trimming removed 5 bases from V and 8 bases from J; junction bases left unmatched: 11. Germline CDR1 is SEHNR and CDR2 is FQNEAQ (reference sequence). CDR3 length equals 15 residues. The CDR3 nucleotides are TGTGCCAGCAGCCCGGGACAGGGAGAGGGTCGTACGCAGTATTTT. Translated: CASSPGQGEGRTQYF. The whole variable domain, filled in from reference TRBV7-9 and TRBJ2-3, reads DTGVSQNPRHKITKRGQNVTFRCDPISEHNRLYWYRQTLGQGPEFLTYFQNEAQLEKSRLLSDRFSAERPKGSFSTLEIQRTEQGDSAMYLCASSPGQGEGRTQYFGPGTRLTVL.

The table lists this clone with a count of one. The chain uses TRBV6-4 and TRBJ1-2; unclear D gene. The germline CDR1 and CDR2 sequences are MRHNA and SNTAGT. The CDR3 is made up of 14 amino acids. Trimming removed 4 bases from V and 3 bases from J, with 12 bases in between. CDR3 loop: CASSVQLADYGYTF. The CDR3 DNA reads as TGTGCCAGCAGTGTACAACTGGCGGACTATGGCTACACCTTC.